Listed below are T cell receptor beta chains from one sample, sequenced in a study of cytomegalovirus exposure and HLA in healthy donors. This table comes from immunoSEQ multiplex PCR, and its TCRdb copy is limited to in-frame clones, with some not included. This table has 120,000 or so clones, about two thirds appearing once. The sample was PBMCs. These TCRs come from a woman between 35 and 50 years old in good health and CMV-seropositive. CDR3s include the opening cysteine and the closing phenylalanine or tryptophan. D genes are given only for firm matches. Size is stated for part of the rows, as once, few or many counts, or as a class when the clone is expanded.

CDR3 DNA: TGCGCCAGCAGCCAATCCTGGTATCACGAGTCCACAGATACGCAGTATTTT
CDR3 protein: CASSQSWYHESTDTQYF
D gene: .
clone size: .
V gene: TRBV4-3
CDR3 length: 17
J gene: TRBJ2-3

CDR3 DNA: TGCAGCGTTGAAGCGGGGCGGGGGGGCGGAGATACGCAGTATTTT
CDR3 protein: CSVEAGRGGGDTQYF
D gene: TRBD2
clone size: .
V gene: TRBV29-1
CDR3 length: 15
J gene: TRBJ2-3

CDR3 DNA: TGTGCCAGCAGCGTAGATAAGGGGGAGAGGGGCTACACCTTC
CDR3 protein: CASSVDKGERGYTF
D gene: .
clone size: .
V gene: TRBV9
CDR3 length: 14
J gene: TRBJ1-2

CDR3 DNA: TGTGCCAGCAGCTTAGGAGGGGGCACCCCTAATGAAAAACTGTTTTTT
CDR3 protein: CASSLGGGTPNEKLFF
D gene: TRBD1
clone size: .
V gene: TRBV7-2
CDR3 length: 16
J gene: TRBJ1-4

CDR3 DNA: TGTGCCAGCAGTGACAGGATTACAAACGCTGAAGCTTTCTTT
CDR3 protein: CASSDRITNAEAFF
D gene: .
clone size: .
V gene: TRBV6-1
CDR3 length: 14
J gene: TRBJ1-1

CDR3 DNA: TGTGCCAGCAGCTTTTTGAGAAACTATGGCTACACCTTC
CDR3 protein: CASSFLRNYGYTF
D gene: .
clone size: .
V gene: TRBV13
CDR3 length: 13
J gene: TRBJ1-2

CDR3 DNA: TGTGCCAGCAGGGCGGGGGGGGAGGGGGCAACTAATGAAAAACTGTTTTTT
CDR3 protein: CASRAGGEGATNEKLFF
D gene: .
clone size: .
V gene: TRBV4-2
CDR3 length: 17
J gene: TRBJ1-4

CDR3 DNA: TGTGCCATCAGGGCAGGAGGGGCGGACACTGAAGCTTTCTTT
CDR3 protein: CAIRAGGADTEAFF
D gene: .
clone size: .
V gene: TRBV10-3
CDR3 length: 14
J gene: TRBJ1-1

CDR3 DNA: TGTGCCAGCAGGAAGGGACAGGGCAATTCACCCCTCCACTTT
CDR3 protein: CASRKGQGNSPLHF
D gene: TRBD1
clone size: .
V gene: TRBV27
CDR3 length: 14
J gene: TRBJ1-6

CDR3 DNA: TGTGCCAGCAGCTTACTAGCGGGGAGCACAGATACGCAGTATTTT
CDR3 protein: CASSLLAGSTDTQYF
D gene: TRBD2
clone size: once
V gene: TRBV7-2
CDR3 length: 15
J gene: TRBJ2-3

CDR3 DNA: TGTGCCAGCAGCTTAGGGGCCGGGGACAGAGGAACTGAAGCTTTCTTT
CDR3 protein: CASSLGAGDRGTEAFF
D gene: TRBD1
clone size: few
V gene: TRBV7-8
CDR3 length: 16
J gene: TRBJ1-1

CDR3 DNA: TGCGCCAGCAGCCAGAAACAGGTACCCAACTATGGCTACACCTTC
CDR3 protein: CASSQKQVPNYGYTF
D gene: .
clone size: once
V gene: TRBV4-3
CDR3 length: 15
J gene: TRBJ1-2

CDR3 DNA: TGTGCCAGCAGCGTCGGGTTTGGGAATTCACCCCTCCACTTT
CDR3 protein: CASSVGFGNSPLHF
D gene: .
clone size: .
V gene: TRBV9
CDR3 length: 14
J gene: TRBJ1-6

CDR3 DNA: TGTGCTAGTGGATCTGGACAGGGGAGCAATCAGCCCCAGCATTTT
CDR3 protein: CASGSGQGSNQPQHF
D gene: TRBD1
clone size: .
V gene: TRBV12-5
CDR3 length: 15
J gene: TRBJ1-5

CDR3 DNA: TGTGCTAGTGGTTCCGTATCAGGACTAACTAATGAAAAACTGTTTTTT
CDR3 protein: CASGSVSGLTNEKLFF
D gene: .
clone size: .
V gene: TRBV12-5
CDR3 length: 16
J gene: TRBJ1-4

CDR3 DNA: TGCGCCAGCAGATGGGACTCCCTCCAGACCCAGTACTTC
CDR3 protein: CASRWDSLQTQYF
D gene: .
clone size: many
V gene: TRBV10-1
CDR3 length: 13
J gene: TRBJ2-5

CDR3 DNA: TGCGCCAGCAGCCAAGAGGTTATACAGGGTACCGAGCAGTACTTC
CDR3 protein: CASSQEVIQGTEQYF
D gene: .
clone size: .
V gene: TRBV4-1
CDR3 length: 15
J gene: TRBJ2-7

CDR3 DNA: TGTGCCAGTGGACAGGTTGGCAATCAGCCCCAGCATTTT
CDR3 protein: CASGQVGNQPQHF
D gene: TRBD1
clone size: once
V gene: TRBV27
CDR3 length: 13
J gene: TRBJ1-5

CDR3 DNA: TGCAGCGTTGCAAGGACAGGGGACGAGCAGTACTTC
CDR3 protein: CSVARTGDEQYF
D gene: TRBD1
clone size: .
V gene: TRBV29-1
CDR3 length: 12
J gene: TRBJ2-7

CDR3 DNA: TGTGCCAGCAGTGGGCTGGGACAGAGCTACGAGCAGTACTTC
CDR3 protein: CASSGLGQSYEQYF
D gene: TRBD1
clone size: once
V gene: TRBV25-1
CDR3 length: 14
J gene: TRBJ2-7

CDR3 DNA: TGTGCCAGCAGCCGGGGGACAGGGGGGTACGAGCAGTACTTC
CDR3 protein: CASSRGTGGYEQYF
D gene: TRBD1
clone size: .
V gene: TRBV9
CDR3 length: 14
J gene: TRBJ2-7

CDR3 DNA: TGTGCCAGCAGCCCGCATCGACAGGGAAACTATGGCTACACCTTC
CDR3 protein: CASSPHRQGNYGYTF
D gene: TRBD1
clone size: .
V gene: TRBV7-8
CDR3 length: 15
J gene: TRBJ1-2

CDR3 DNA: TGCGCCAGCAGCTTGATGAGGGACGAGCAGTACTTC
CDR3 protein: CASSLMRDEQYF
D gene: .
clone size: .
V gene: TRBV5-1
CDR3 length: 12
J gene: TRBJ2-7

CDR3 DNA: TGTGCCAGCAGTTACTCTAGCGGGGGGTGGGGAGAGACCCAGTACTTC
CDR3 protein: CASSYSSGGWGETQYF
D gene: TRBD2
clone size: .
V gene: TRBV28
CDR3 length: 16
J gene: TRBJ2-5

CDR3 DNA: TGTGCCAGCTCACCGCAAGGAGCGGAAAAACTGTTTTTT
CDR3 protein: CASSPQGAEKLFF
D gene: .
clone size: .
V gene: TRBV18
CDR3 length: 13
J gene: TRBJ1-4

CDR3 DNA: TGTGCCAGCAGCTCGAGGTCGCGGGATACGCAGTATTTT
CDR3 protein: CASSSRSRDTQYF
D gene: .
clone size: .
V gene: TRBV5-4
CDR3 length: 13
J gene: TRBJ2-3

CDR3 DNA: TGTGCCAGCAGTGACACAGGGGACACTGAAGCTTTCTTT
CDR3 protein: CASSDTGDTEAFF
D gene: TRBD1
clone size: .
V gene: TRBV6-4
CDR3 length: 13
J gene: TRBJ1-1

CDR3 DNA: TGCAGCGTTGCTAGCGGGGAGACCCAGTACTTC
CDR3 protein: CSVASGETQYF
D gene: TRBD2
clone size: once
V gene: TRBV29-1
CDR3 length: 11
J gene: TRBJ2-5

CDR3 DNA: TGCAGCGTTTCTCGCGGGGTAACTACGGAGACCCAGTACTTC
CDR3 protein: CSVSRGVTTETQYF
D gene: .
clone size: .
V gene: TRBV29-1
CDR3 length: 14
J gene: TRBJ2-5

CDR3 DNA: TGCGCCAGCAGCCAAGATCTTCCGGGAGAGCAGTACTTC
CDR3 protein: CASSQDLPGEQYF
D gene: .
clone size: few
V gene: TRBV4-1
CDR3 length: 13
J gene: TRBJ2-7

CDR3 DNA: TGTGCCAGCAGCTTATCTAGCGGGGACAATGAGCAGTTCTTC
CDR3 protein: CASSLSSGDNEQFF
D gene: TRBD2
clone size: .
V gene: TRBV7-7
CDR3 length: 14
J gene: TRBJ2-1

CDR3 DNA: TGTGCCAGCAGTCTAGTTAATGGCTACACCTTC
CDR3 protein: CASSLVNGYTF
D gene: .
clone size: .
V gene: TRBV2
CDR3 length: 11
J gene: TRBJ1-2

CDR3 DNA: TGTGCCAGCTCACCACAGGGGAATCAGCCCCAGCATTTT
CDR3 protein: CASSPQGNQPQHF
D gene: .
clone size: few
V gene: TRBV18
CDR3 length: 13
J gene: TRBJ1-5

CDR3 DNA: TGTGCCAGCAGCTTGGTCGCCGGACAGGGTCCGGGGTCACCCCTCCACTTT
CDR3 protein: CASSLVAGQGPGSPLHF
D gene: TRBD1
clone size: few
V gene: TRBV5-4
CDR3 length: 17
J gene: TRBJ1-6

CDR3 DNA: TGTGCCAGCAGTTCGTGGACAGGGCGGGAAAAACTGTTTTTT
CDR3 protein: CASSSWTGREKLFF
D gene: TRBD1
clone size: .
V gene: TRBV6-5
CDR3 length: 14
J gene: TRBJ1-4

CDR3 DNA: TGTGCCAGTAGTATAGGGCGGACAGGGATAGGAGGCTACACCTTC
CDR3 protein: CASSIGRTGIGGYTF
D gene: TRBD1
clone size: .
V gene: TRBV19
CDR3 length: 15
J gene: TRBJ1-2

CDR3 DNA: TGCAGCGCACTGGAGGGCTACGAGCAGTACTTC
CDR3 protein: CSALEGYEQYF
D gene: .
clone size: .
V gene: TRBV29-1
CDR3 length: 11
J gene: TRBJ2-7

CDR3 DNA: TGTGCTAGTGGTTTGTACCAGGGGAGTAATGAAAAACTGTTTTTT
CDR3 protein: CASGLYQGSNEKLFF
D gene: .
clone size: .
V gene: TRBV12-5
CDR3 length: 15
J gene: TRBJ1-4

CDR3 DNA: TGTGCCAGAAGCATTGGAGCGGGGGCTCTCAATCAGCCCCAGCATTTT
CDR3 protein: CARSIGAGALNQPQHF
D gene: .
clone size: few
V gene: TRBV5-3
CDR3 length: 16
J gene: TRBJ1-5

CDR3 DNA: TGCGCCAGCAGCCAAGATGTTGGGGGGAACTACGAGCAGTACTTC
CDR3 protein: CASSQDVGGNYEQYF
D gene: .
clone size: .
V gene: TRBV4-3
CDR3 length: 15
J gene: TRBJ2-7

CDR3 DNA: TGTGCCAGCTCACCACCGATGGGAGGCGGGGACACCGGGGAGCTGTTTTTT
CDR3 protein: CASSPPMGGGDTGELFF
D gene: .
clone size: .
V gene: TRBV18
CDR3 length: 17
J gene: TRBJ2-2